This T cell receptor (beta chain) derives from a study of cytomegalovirus exposure and HLA in healthy donors. The germline V gene has CDR1 SGHAT and CDR2 FQNNGV. V was pared by 3 bases and J by 10 bases, with 6 bases of the junction left unmatched. The CDR3 consists of 14 residues. Concerning this clone: Its cognate antigen is unknown.

Study-level points and caveats: Researchers had no immune exposure information except CMV serostatus available. Donors belonging to an Asian-associated ancestry cluster reportedly showed fewer N-insertions in productive TCRs than the roughly 700-donor mean, according to what a later analysis found.

The primer mix had 60 Vbeta and 13 Jbeta primers. Repertoires were generated with immunoSEQ multiplex PCR, while TCRdb's copy carries only in-frame clones and drops some. The sample contains roughly 240,000 clones, approximately 78% of which appear only once. Sample: PBMCs. The chain has TRBV11-2 and TRBJ2-1, with 10 positions matching TRBD2. This receptor was taken from a boy aged 5-17 years in good health and CMV-seronegative. The CDR3 loop reads CASSLVAGGGEQFF. CDR3 coding DNA: TGTGCCAGCAGCTTGGTAGCGGGGGGTGGAGAGCAGTTCTTC.